The text below deals with one T cell receptor (beta chain). How the authors handled the data: It was from reference gene primer amplification that nucleated cell counts were estimated. Profiled with immunoSEQ multiplex PCR; TCRdb holds only in-frame clones, not every one. V, J and clone size were drawn from that table, and D and trimming were deduced from the DNA. The data show over 200,000 clones, 80% seen once. The data were taken from a study of blood T cell repertoires in COVID-19. Background on the study: COVID-19 samples, acute and convalescent, were from the United States, Italy and Spain. Sources were T cells, B-cell-depleted T cells, or PBMCs; the material itself was cDNA or gDNA.

Trimming removed 4 bases from V and 5 bases from J; junction bases left unmatched: 9. From germline, CDR1 is MNHEY and CDR2 SVGEGT. There are 15 residues in the CDR3. Sequencing was done on a sample of peripheral blood. The TCR was taken from a human donor in a cohort sampled during active COVID-19. The chain is built from TRBV6-2 or TRBV6-3 and TRBJ2-7; TRBD2 matches at 9 bases. The CDR3 loop reads CASSSIAGEIDEQYF. The CDR3 region has the DNA TGTGCCAGCAGTTCCATAGCGGGAGAAATTGACGAGCAGTACTTC.